Below are 25 T cell receptor beta chains sequenced from a single sample in a study of T cells in localized non-small cell lung cancer. The method was immunoSEQ multiplex PCR; TCRdb's version includes in-frame clones alone and lacks a portion of them. The sample carries tens of thousands of clones, around 85% recorded once. The sequencing here drew on peripheral blood, taken before any cancer treatment. The receptors derive from a woman between 40 and 69 years old with stage I lung adenocarcinoma.

The genes are TRBV5-5 and TRBJ1-2; 9 nucleotides line up with TRBD1. The CDR3 is 15 amino acids. Germline CDR1 reads SGHKS; CDR2 reads YYEKEE (reference sequence). J lost 1 base, V lost 3 bases, and 4 bases had no gene match. The chain's CDR3 is CASSSGQGINYGYTF. The CDR3 DNA is TGTGCCAGCAGCTCGGGACAGGGTATTAACTATGGCTACACCTTC.

V and J are TRBV19 and TRBJ2-7; 7 nucleotides agree with TRBD1. V shed 4 bases and J 4 bases; nucleotides not matched to a gene: 7. This CDR3 comprises 14 residues. Germline lookup yields CDR1 LNHDA and CDR2 SQIVND (reference sequence). The DNA of the CDR3 is TGTGCCAGTAGTACAGATACAGGGGTATACGAGCAGTACTTC. This gives the protein CASSTDTGVYEQYF. Using reference TRBV19 and TRBJ2-7 for the parts outside the CDR3, the full variable domain is DGGITQSPKYLFRKEGQNVTLSCEQNLNHDAMYWYRQDPGQGLRLIYYSQIVNDFQKGDIAEGYSVSREKKESFPLTVTSAQKNPTAFYLCASSTDTGVYEQYFGPGTRLTVT.

The rearrangement uses TRBV7-9 and TRBJ2-7, with 8 bases lining up with TRBD1. Germline V CDR1 and CDR2: SEHNR, FQNEAQ (reference sequence). The length of the CDR3 is 15 residues. Trimming took 1 base from V and 4 from J; bases not matched to a gene: 6. The CDR3, as DNA: TGTGCCAGCAGCTTAGATCGGGACAGGCCTTACGAGCAGTACTTC. Encoded protein: CASSLDRDRPYEQYF.

This clone was recorded a few times. This rearrangement joins TRBV10-3 to TRBJ2-3; 7 nucleotides match TRBD1. The CDR3 sequence is 16 residues long. Germline assignment: CDR1 ENHRY and CDR2 SYGVKD. The trim removed 3 bases at V and 6 bases at J, leaving 12 bases unmatched. The CDR3 sequence is CAISEPTDRDADTQYF. CDR3 sequence (DNA): TGTGCCATCAGTGAACCAACCGACAGGGACGCTGATACGCAGTATTTT.

This chain joins TRBV25-1 and TRBJ2-1; D might be TRBD1 or TRBD2, each matching 5 bases. V lost 6 bases to trimming and J lost 9 bases, with 15 bases between them. CDR3 length: 13 residues. CDR1 is MGHDK and CDR2 is SYGVNS in the germline V gene. CDR3 DNA: TGTGCCAGCAGGCCCGGGGCGGGTTTTGAGCAGTTCTTC. Protein: CASRPGAGFEQFF.

The chain combines TRBV5-1 with TRBJ1-3; D is unresolved. Germline CDR1 SGHRS, CDR2 YFSETQ. V dropped 4 bases and J dropped 4 bases, with 12 bases sitting between them. The CDR3 totals 14 residues. The CDR3 here is CASSPTAFGNTIYF. The CDR3 DNA follows: TGCGCCAGCAGCCCAACAGCATTCGGAAACACCATATATTTT.

This chain's CDR3 is CASRIDRTTFF. The CDR3 nucleotides read TGTGCCAGCAGGATCGACAGGACAACCTTCTTC. V is TRBV6-1 and J is TRBJ2-1, with a possible D match to TRBD1 (6 bases). Trimming shortened V by 6 bases and J by 16 bases, and 16 bases separated the two germline ends. The CDR3 runs 11 residues. Germline loops: CDR1 MNHNS, CDR2 SASEGT.

The chain recombines TRBV7-2 with TRBJ1-4, with 8 bases lining up with TRBD1. CDR3 length equals 15 residues. The germline CDR1 and CDR2 sequences are SGHTA and FQGNSA. J gave up 7 bases and V 4 bases, and 8 bases lay outside the gene matches. This chain's CDR3 is CASSSSTGAGEKLFF. The CDR3 region has the DNA TGTGCCAGCAGCTCCTCGACAGGGGCGGGTGAAAAACTGTTTTTT.

The chain joins TRBV10-3 to TRBJ1-2, with a tentative D call TRBD1 (5 bases). The CDR3 spans 15 residues. V shed 5 bases and J shed 4 bases, with 17 bases lying between them. CDR1 is ENHRY, CDR2 SYGVKD, per germline. CDR3 amino acids: CAISTGTGGPYGYTF. CDR3 in DNA: TGTGCCATCAGTACCGGGACCGGAGGGCCCTATGGCTACACCTTC.

CDR3 sequence reads: CASSLDTDTQYF. In DNA, the CDR3 is TGTGCCAGCAGTTTAGACACAGATACGCAGTATTTT. The chain is built from TRBV28 and TRBJ2-3; D unresolved. Trimming removed 2 bases at V and 2 bases at J, with 2 bases between. Germline CDR1 and CDR2: MDHEN and SYDVKM. This CDR3 is built from 12 residues.

This chain links TRBV5-1 with TRBJ1-2; D not resolved. Looked up from germline, CDR1 is SGHRS and CDR2 is YFSETQ. The V end was cut by 0 bases, the J end by 7 bases, with 10 bases between. The CDR3 runs 13 residues. CDR3 nucleotides: TGCGCCAGCAGCTTGGCAGCAAGATCTGGCTACACCTTC. Amino acid sequence: CASSLAARSGYTF.

The J gene is TRBJ1-2, the V gene TRBV6-5; D is uncertain. The CDR3 spans 13 residues. Germline assignment: CDR1 MNHEY and CDR2 SVGAGI. The germline V and J ends were trimmed by 2 bases and 3 bases, with 7 bases remaining between them. The CDR3 DNA is TGTGCCAGCAGTTACGAAGAATACTATGGCTACACCTTC. This codes for CASSYEEYYGYTF.

V and J are TRBV27 and TRBJ2-5; D gene ambiguous. Germline V gene lookup returns CDR1 MNHEY and CDR2 SMNVEV (reference sequence). The CDR3 length is 10 residues. Trimming removed 7 bases from V and 14 bases from J, with 14 bases in between. The DNA of the CDR3 is TGTGCCAGCATTCCCCTTTCGAACTACTTC. Its translation is CASIPLSNYF.

This clone was seen only once. Its ends do not fully match the called genes, so a read error is possible. The chain couples TRBV7-2 to TRBJ2-7; 8 bases match TRBD1. CDR3 length: 13 residues. Germline CDR1 reads SGHTA; CDR2 reads FQGNSA. The CDR3 region has the DNA TGTGCCAGCAGCTCAGGAGGTCAGGGGGCGCTCCCTTTC. Translation: CASSSGGQGALPF.

V gene TRBV5-4 combines with J gene TRBJ2-3, with 8 bases matching TRBD2. This CDR3 region has 15 residues. Germline CDR1 reads SGHNT; CDR2 reads YYREEE (reference sequence). J gave up 0 bases and V 5 bases, and 5 bases lay outside the gene matches. The CDR3 nucleotides are TGTGCCAGCAGGGCCGGGGGGGCTAGCACAGATACGCAGTATTTT. This sequence encodes CASRAGGASTDTQYF.

The J gene is TRBJ2-3, the V gene TRBV7-2; no firm D call. This CDR3 has 13 amino acids. The V end lost 2 bases, the J end lost 4 bases, and 7 bases lay between the germline ends. Germline lookup yields CDR1 SGHTA and CDR2 FQGNSA. This chain's CDR3 is CASSLRVPDTQYF. The CDR3 bases are TGTGCCAGCAGCTTAAGGGTCCCAGATACGCAGTATTTT. Drawing the rest from reference TRBV7-2 and TRBJ2-3, the complete variable domain is GAGVSQSPSNKVTEKGKDVELRCDPISGHTALYWYRQSLGQGLEFLIYFQGNSAPDKSGLPSDRFSAERTGGSVSTLTIQRTQQEDSAVYLCASSLRVPDTQYFGPGTRLTVL.

The rearrangement uses TRBV13 and TRBJ1-1, with D tentatively TRBD1 (5 bases). The germline V and J ends were trimmed by 4 bases and 3 bases, with 30 bases remaining between them. Per the germline V gene, CDR1 is PRHDT and CDR2 is FYEKMQ (reference sequence). The CDR3 totals 20 residues. CDR3 sequence (DNA): TGTGCCAGCAGCTACTCAGGTGACTCGCGGGGACCATATGGAGACACTGAAGCTTTCTTT. Protein product: CASSYSGDSRGPYGDTEAFF.

The chain carries TRBV6-5 and TRBJ1-1, with unresolved D. The V end was cut by 4 bases, the J end by 5 bases, with 17 bases between. The CDR3 covers 15 residues. Germline V gene data show CDR1 as MNHEY and CDR2 as SVGAGI. CDR3 amino acids: CASSSTLLRFTEAFF. CDR3 DNA: TGTGCCAGCAGTTCTACCCTCCTGAGATTTACTGAAGCTTTCTTT.

This clone came up once. The V call is TRBV19, the J call TRBJ2-1; 11 nucleotides align to TRBD2. Germline CDR1 is LNHDA and CDR2 is SQIVND (reference sequence). The CDR3 extends over 15 amino acids. The J segment lost 5 bases and the V segment lost 3 bases, leaving 3 bases of the junction unmatched. CDR3 protein: CASSMGTSGHNEQFF. The CDR3 DNA follows: TGTGCCAGTAGTATGGGGACTAGCGGCCACAATGAGCAGTTCTTC.

This chain joins TRBV7-2 and TRBJ2-7, with 7 bases that match TRBD1. The CDR3 totals 16 residues. The V gene end was trimmed by 1 base and the J gene end by 2 bases; junction bases not matched to a gene: 8. Germline lookup yields CDR1 SGHTA and CDR2 FQGNSA. CDR3 in DNA: TGTGCCAGCAGCTTAGGGGTCGGCAGGGGGACCTACGAGCAGTACTTC. It codes for CASSLGVGRGTYEQYF.

The chain combines TRBV9 with TRBJ2-3; D gene ambiguous. Germline-derived CDR1 and CDR2 are SGDLS and YYNGEE. The CDR3 contains 15 residues. Trimming took off 0 bases at V and 4 bases at J, with 12 bases between the two ends. The CDR3 DNA sequence: TGTGCCAGCAGCGTAGGCAATCCGGGCCCAGATACGCAGTATTTT. This encodes CASSVGNPGPDTQYF.

This chain uses TRBV9 with TRBJ2-7, with 7 nucleotides matching TRBD2. Per the germline V gene, CDR1 is SGDLS and CDR2 is YYNGEE. V lost 0 bases to trimming and J lost 5 bases; unmatched junction nucleotides: 14. The CDR3 consists of 17 residues. CDR3 protein: CASSVDYGGTSLDEQYF. The CDR3 region has the DNA TGTGCCAGCAGCGTAGATTACGGGGGGACCTCCCTAGACGAGCAGTACTTC. Complete variable domain (other parts from reference TRBV9 and TRBJ2-7): DSGVTQTPKHLITATGQRVTLRCSPRSGDLSVYWYQQSLDQGLQFLIQYYNGEERAKGNILERFSAQQFPDLHSELNLSSLELGDSALYFCASSVDYGGTSLDEQYFGPGTRLTVT.

The chain links TRBV27 to TRBJ2-6; D is uncertain. CDR3 length: 18 residues. The ends were cut back, 6 bases at V and 0 bases at J, with 18 bases in the middle. CDR1 is MNHEY, CDR2 SMNVEV, per germline (reference sequence). CDR3 sequence reads: CASSLTPLWNSGANVLTF. CDR3 nucleotide sequence: TGTGCCAGCAGCTTAACGCCCCTTTGGAACTCTGGGGCCAACGTCCTGACTTTC.

This clone was detected a few times. The CDR3 DNA is TGTGCCAGCACTAATGGCCGGGGCTATGGCTACACCTTC. Protein product: CASTNGRGYGYTF. J is TRBJ1-2 and V is TRBV2; no firm D call. Germline V gene data show CDR1 as SNHLY and CDR2 as FYNNEI. This CDR3 region has 13 residues. The germline V and J ends were trimmed by 7 bases and 4 bases, with 13 bases remaining between them.

The J gene is TRBJ1-5, the V gene TRBV18, with 7 positions matching TRBD1. The CDR3 is 17 amino acids. The V segment lost 3 bases and the J segment 6 bases; nucleotides outside the gene matches: 14. Germline V lookup: CDR1 KGHSH, CDR2 LQKENI. The CDR3 nucleotides are TGTGCCAGCTCACCGGATTTAACAGGGGTAAGAAGTCAGCCCCAGCATTTT. This codes for CASSPDLTGVRSQPQHF.